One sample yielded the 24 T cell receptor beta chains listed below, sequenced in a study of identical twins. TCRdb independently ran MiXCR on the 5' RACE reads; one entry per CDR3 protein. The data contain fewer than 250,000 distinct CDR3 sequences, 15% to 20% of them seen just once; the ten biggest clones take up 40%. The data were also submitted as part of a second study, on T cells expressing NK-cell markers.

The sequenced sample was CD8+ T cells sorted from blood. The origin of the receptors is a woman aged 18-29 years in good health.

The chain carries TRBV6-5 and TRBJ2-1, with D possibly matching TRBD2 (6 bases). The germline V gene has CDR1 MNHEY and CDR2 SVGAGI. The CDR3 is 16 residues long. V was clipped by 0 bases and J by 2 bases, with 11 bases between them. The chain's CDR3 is CASSYSGVAAYNEQFF. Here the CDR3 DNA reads TGTGCCAGCAGTTACTCCGGGGTAGCGGCCTACAATGAGCAGTTCTTC.

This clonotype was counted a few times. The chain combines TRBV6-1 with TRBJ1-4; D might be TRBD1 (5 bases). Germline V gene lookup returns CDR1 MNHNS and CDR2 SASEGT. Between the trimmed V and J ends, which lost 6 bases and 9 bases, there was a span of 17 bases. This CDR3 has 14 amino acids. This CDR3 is CASSSGYRAKKLFF. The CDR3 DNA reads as TGTGCCAGCAGCTCAGGGTATAGGGCGAAAAAACTGTTTTTT.

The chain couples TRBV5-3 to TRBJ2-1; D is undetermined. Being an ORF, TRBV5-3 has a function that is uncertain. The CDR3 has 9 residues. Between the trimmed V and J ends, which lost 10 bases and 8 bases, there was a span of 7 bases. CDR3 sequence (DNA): TGTGCCCAAACCCATGAGCAGTTCTTC. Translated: CAQTHEQFF.

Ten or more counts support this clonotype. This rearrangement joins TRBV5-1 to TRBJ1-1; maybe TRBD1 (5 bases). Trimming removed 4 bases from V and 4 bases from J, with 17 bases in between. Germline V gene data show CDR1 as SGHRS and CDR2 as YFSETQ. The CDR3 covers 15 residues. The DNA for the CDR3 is TGCGCCAGCAGCGCGGGACTGGTGAGGGGCACTGAAGCTTTCTTT. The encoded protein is CASSAGLVRGTEAFF.

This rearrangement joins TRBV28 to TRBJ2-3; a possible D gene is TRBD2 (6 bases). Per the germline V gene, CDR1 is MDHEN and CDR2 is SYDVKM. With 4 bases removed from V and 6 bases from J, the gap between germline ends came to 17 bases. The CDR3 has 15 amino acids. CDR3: CASSSPGDFPDTQYF. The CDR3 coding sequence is TGTGCCAGCAGTTCCCCGGGGGATTTCCCGGATACGCAGTATTTT.

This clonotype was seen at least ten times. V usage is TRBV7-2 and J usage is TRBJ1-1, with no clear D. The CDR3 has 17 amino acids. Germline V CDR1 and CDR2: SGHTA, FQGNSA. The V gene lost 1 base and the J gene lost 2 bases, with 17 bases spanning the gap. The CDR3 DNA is TGTGCCAGCAGCTTAGTTGGTCGGTCAGAAGTTAACACTGAAGCTTTCTTT. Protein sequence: CASSLVGRSEVNTEAFF. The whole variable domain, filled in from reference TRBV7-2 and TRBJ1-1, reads GAGVSQSPSNKVTEKGKDVELRCDPISGHTALYWYRQSLGQGLEFLIYFQGNSAPDKSGLPSDRFSAERTGGSVSTLTIQRTQQEDSAVYLCASSLVGRSEVNTEAFFGQGTRLTVV.

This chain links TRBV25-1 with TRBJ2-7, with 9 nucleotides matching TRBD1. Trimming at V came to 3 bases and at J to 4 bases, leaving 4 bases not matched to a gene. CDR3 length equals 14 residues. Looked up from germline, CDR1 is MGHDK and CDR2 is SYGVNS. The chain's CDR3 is CASSDGGQGYEQYF. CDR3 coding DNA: TGTGCCAGCAGTGATGGCGGACAGGGGTACGAGCAGTACTTC.

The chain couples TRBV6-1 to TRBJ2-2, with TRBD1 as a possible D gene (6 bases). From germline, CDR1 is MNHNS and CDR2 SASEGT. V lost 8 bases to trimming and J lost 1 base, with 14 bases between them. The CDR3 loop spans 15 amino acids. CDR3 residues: CASFLSGENTGELFF. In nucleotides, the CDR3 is TGTGCCAGCTTCCTCTCAGGGGAGAACACCGGGGAGCTGTTTTTT.

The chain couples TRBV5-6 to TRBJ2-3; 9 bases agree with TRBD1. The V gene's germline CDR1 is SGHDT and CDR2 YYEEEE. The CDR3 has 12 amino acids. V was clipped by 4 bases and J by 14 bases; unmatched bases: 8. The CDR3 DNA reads TGTGCCAGCAGCCAACAGGGGGCCCGGAGGTATTTT. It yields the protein CASSQQGARRYF.

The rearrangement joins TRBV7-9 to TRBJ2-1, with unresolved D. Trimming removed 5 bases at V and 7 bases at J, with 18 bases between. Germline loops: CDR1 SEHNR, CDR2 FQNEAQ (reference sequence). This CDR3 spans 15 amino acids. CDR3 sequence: CASSPRTPPGNEQFF. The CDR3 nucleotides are TGTGCCAGCAGCCCCCGGACCCCACCCGGGAATGAGCAGTTCTTC. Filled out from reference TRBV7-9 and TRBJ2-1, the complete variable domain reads DTGVSQNPRHKITKRGQNVTFRCDPISEHNRLYWYRQTLGQGPEFLTYFQNEAQLEKSRLLSDRFSAERPKGSFSTLEIQRTEQGDSAMYLCASSPRTPPGNEQFFGPGTRLTVL.

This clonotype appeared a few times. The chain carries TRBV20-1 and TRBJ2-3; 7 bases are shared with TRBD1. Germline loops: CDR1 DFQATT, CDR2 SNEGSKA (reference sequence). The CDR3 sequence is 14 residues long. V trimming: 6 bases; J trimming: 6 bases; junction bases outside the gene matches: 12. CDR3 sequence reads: CSAQPQGVVDTQYF. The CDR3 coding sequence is TGCAGTGCCCAGCCTCAGGGGGTAGTCGATACGCAGTATTTT.

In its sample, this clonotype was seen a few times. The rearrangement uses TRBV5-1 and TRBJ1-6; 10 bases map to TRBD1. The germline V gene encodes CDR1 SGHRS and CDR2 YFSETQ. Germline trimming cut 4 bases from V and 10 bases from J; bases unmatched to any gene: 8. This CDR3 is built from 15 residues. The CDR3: CASSSAGTGESPLHF. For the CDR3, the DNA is TGCGCCAGCAGCAGTGCCGGGACAGGGGAATCACCCCTCCACTTT.

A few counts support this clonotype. CDR3 in DNA: TGCAGTGCTTCACACCCCGCCGGCTCTGGGGCCAACGTCCTGACTTTC. Residues: CSASHPAGSGANVLTF. This chain uses TRBV20-1 with TRBJ2-6; D is uncertain. Germline V lookup: CDR1 DFQATT, CDR2 SNEGSKA (reference sequence). V was clipped by 5 bases and J by 0 bases, with 14 bases between them. The CDR3 runs to 16 residues.

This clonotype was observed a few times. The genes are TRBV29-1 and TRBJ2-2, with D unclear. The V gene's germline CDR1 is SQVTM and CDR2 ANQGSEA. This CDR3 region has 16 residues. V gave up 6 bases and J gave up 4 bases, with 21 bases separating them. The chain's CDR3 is CSVLNDAQSGTGELFF. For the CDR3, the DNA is TGCAGCGTCCTCAATGACGCGCAGTCCGGCACCGGGGAGCTGTTTTTT.

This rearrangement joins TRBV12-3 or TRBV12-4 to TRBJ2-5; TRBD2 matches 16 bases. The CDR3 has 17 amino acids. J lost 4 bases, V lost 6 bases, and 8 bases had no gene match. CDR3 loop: CASSPGLAGGPGETQYF. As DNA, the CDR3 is TGTGCCAGCAGCCCGGGACTAGCGGGAGGGCCAGGAGAGACCCAGTACTTC.

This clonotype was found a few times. This CDR3 is CASSQGDSGEGETQYF. CDR3 bases: TGCGCCAGCAGCCAAGGAGATAGCGGGGAAGGGGAGACCCAGTACTTC. The chain uses TRBV4-1 and TRBJ2-5, with 8 bases that match TRBD2. This CDR3 has 16 residues. The V gene's germline CDR1 is MGHRA and CDR2 YSYEKL. With 1 base clipped from V and 5 bases from J, the junction kept 9 bases outside the gene matches.

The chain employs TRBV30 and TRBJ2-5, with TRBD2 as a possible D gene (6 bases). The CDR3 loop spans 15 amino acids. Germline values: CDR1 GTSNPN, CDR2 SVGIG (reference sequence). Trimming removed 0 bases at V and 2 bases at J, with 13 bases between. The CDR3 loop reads CAWSVLGGSQETQYF. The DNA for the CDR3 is TGTGCCTGGAGTGTACTCGGGGGTTCACAAGAGACCCAGTACTTC.

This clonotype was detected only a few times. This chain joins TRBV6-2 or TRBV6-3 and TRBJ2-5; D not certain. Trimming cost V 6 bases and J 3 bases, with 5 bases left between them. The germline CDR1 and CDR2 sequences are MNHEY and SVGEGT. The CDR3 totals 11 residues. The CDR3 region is CASRNEETQYF. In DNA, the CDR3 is TGTGCCAGCAGAAACGAAGAGACCCAGTACTTC.

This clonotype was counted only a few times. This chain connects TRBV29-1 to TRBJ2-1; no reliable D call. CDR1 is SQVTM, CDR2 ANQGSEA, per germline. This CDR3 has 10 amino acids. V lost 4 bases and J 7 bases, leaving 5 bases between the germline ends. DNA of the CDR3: TGCAGCGTTGTTTTGAATGAGCAGTTCTTC. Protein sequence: CSVVLNEQFF.

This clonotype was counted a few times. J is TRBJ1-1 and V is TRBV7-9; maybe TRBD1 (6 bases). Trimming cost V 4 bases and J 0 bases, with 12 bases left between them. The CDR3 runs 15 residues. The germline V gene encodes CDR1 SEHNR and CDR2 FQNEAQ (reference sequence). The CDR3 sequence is CASSSTGRMNTEAFF. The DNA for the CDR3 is TGTGCCAGCAGCTCAACAGGGAGAATGAACACTGAAGCTTTCTTT. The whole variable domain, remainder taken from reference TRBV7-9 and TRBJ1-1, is DTGVSQNPRHKITKRGQNVTFRCDPISEHNRLYWYRQTLGQGPEFLTYFQNEAQLEKSRLLSDRFSAERPKGSFSTLEIQRTEQGDSAMYLCASSSTGRMNTEAFFGQGTRLTVV.

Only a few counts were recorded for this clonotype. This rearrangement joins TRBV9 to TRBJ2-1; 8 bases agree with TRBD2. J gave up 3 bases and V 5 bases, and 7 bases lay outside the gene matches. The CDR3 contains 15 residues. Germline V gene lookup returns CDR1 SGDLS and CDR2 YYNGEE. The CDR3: CASSASGLVYNEQFF. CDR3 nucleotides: TGTGCCAGCAGTGCCTCGGGACTAGTCTACAATGAGCAGTTCTTC.

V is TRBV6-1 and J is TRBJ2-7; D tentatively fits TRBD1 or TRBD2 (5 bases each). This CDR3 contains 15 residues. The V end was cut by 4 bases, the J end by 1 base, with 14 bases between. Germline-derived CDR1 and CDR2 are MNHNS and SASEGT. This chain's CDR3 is CASSVLGTASYEQYF. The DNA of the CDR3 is TGTGCCAGCAGTGTATTAGGGACCGCTTCCTACGAGCAGTACTTC.

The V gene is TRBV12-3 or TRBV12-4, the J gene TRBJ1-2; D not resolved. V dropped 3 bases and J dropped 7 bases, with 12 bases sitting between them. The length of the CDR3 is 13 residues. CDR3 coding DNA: TGTGCCAGCAGTTTCGCCCGGGTAGGTGGCTACACCTTC. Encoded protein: CASSFARVGGYTF.

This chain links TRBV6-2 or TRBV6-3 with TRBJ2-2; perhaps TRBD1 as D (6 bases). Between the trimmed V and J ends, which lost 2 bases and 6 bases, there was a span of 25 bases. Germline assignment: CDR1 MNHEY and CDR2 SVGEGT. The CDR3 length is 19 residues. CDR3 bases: TGTGCCAGCAGTTACGATTCAGGAGGCGTCAGGGGAAGCGCCGGGGAGCTGTTTTTT. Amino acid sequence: CASSYDSGGVRGSAGELFF.